This TCR beta chain is drawn from a study of cytomegalovirus exposure and HLA in healthy donors. Study information: The approximately 130 validation repertoires matched the roughly 670 first-cohort repertoires in platform, a later analysis reported.

Generated by immunoSEQ multiplex PCR, the TCRdb table keeps only in-frame clones and is missing some. In the table there are 260,000 or so clones, 70% to 90% of which are singletons. Study-wide results and limits: The study designated 164 TCR beta chains cytomegalovirus-associated. It was found in a later analysis that first-cohort TCR clusters tended to co-occur in the 90 to 150 validation repertoires.

Concerning this clone: Its specificity is unknown.

The donors were part of the approximately 120-subject validation cohort, which stood apart from the approximately 630-subject first cohort. CDR3 length: 15 residues. Trimming took off 1 base at V and 3 bases at J, with 13 bases between the two ends. Per germline, CDR1 SNHLY and CDR2 FYNNEI. Sequenced material: PBMCs. The sequence derives from a woman younger than 30 in good health and CMV-seronegative. This chain joins TRBV2 and TRBJ2-7; D not certain. The CDR3 sequence is CASSEDRPAVYEQYF. In nucleotides, the CDR3 is TGTGCCAGCAGTGAAGATCGTCCCGCGGTCTACGAGCAGTACTTC.